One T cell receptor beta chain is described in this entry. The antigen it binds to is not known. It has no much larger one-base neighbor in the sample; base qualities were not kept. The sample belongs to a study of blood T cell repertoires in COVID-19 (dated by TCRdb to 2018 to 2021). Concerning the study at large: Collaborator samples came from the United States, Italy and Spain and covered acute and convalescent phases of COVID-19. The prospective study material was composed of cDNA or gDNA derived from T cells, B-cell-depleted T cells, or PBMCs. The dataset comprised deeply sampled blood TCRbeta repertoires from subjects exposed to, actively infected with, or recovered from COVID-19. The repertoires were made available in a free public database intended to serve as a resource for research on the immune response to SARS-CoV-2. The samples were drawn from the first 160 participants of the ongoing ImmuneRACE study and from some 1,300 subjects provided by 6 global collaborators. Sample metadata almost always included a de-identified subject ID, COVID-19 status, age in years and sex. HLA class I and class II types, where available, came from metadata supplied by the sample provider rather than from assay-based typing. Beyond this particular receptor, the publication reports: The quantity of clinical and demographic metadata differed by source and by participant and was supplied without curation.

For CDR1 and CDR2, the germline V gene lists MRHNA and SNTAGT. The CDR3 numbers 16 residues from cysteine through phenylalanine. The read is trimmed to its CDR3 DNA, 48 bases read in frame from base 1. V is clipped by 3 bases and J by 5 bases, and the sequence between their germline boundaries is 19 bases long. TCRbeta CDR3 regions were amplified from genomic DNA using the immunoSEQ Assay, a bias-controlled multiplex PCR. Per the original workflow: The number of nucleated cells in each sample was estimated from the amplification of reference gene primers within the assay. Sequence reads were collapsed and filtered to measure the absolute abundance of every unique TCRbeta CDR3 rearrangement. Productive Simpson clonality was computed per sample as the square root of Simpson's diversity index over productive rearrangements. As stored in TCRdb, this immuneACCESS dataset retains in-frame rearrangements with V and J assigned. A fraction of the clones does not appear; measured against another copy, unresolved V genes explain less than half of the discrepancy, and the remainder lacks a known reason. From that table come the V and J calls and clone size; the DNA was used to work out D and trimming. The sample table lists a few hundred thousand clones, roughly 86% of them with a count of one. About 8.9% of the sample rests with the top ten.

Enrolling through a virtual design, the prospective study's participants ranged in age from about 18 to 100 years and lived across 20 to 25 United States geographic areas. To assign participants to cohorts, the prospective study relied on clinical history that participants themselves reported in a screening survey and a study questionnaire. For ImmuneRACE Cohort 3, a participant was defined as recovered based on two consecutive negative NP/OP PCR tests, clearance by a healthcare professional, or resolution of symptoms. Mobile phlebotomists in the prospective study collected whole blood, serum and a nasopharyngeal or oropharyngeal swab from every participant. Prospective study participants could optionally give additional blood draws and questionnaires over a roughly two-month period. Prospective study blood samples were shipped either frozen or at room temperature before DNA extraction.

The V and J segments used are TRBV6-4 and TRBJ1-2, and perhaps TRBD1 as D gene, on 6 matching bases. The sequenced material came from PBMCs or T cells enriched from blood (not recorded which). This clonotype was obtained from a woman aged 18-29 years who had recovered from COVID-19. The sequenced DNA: TGTGCCAGCAGTGAACACGACAGGCTCGACATATATGGCTACACCTTC. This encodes CASSEHDRLDIYGYTF.